This TCR beta chain was identified in a study of blood T cell repertoires in COVID-19. V dropped 5 bases and J dropped 8 bases, with 12 bases sitting between them. CDR3 length: 12 amino acids. Some clones are missing from TCRdb's copy, which holds only in-frame ones; the method was immunoSEQ multiplex PCR. Counted here are about 370,000 clones, about nine tenths occurring once; the ten biggest clones make up approximately 1.5%. Sequencing was carried out using PBMCs or T cells enriched from blood (not recorded which). The source of this sequence is a young woman who had recovered from COVID-19. The gene calls are TRBV12-3 or TRBV12-4 and TRBJ1-1; the D is unclear. The CDR3 spells CASSRKSFEAFF. CDR3 DNA: TGTGCCAGCAGTCGTAAATCCTTCGAAGCTTTCTTT.